This is a list of T cell receptor beta chains from one sample in a study of human T cells and chemical hapten exposure. From the RACE reads, TCRdb called clonotypes with MiXCR, one entry per CDR3 protein. There are roughly 90,000 distinct CDR3 sequences in the sample; under 13% occur only once, and roughly 1% lies in the top ten. The input for sequencing was whole blood, taken in connection with sensitization to the hapten diphenylcyclopropenone (DPC). Source of these receptors: a woman aged 30 to 39 with alopecia areata. Some clones in this sample may be carry-over from other donors' samples. CDR3s include the opening cysteine and the closing phenylalanine or tryptophan. A D gene is named only where the DNA matches it firmly. Some rows mark clone size as missing; the rest say once, few, many or name a class of expanded clone.

size: NA
D: NA
V: TRBV19
J: TRBJ2-5
CDR3: CASSIGPGTQYF
DNA: TGTGCCAGTAGTATAGGGCCCGGGACCCAGTACTTC

size: few
D: TRBD1
V: TRBV28
J: TRBJ2-7
CDR3: CASSSGQGVAYEQYF
DNA: TGTGCCAGCAGTTCGGGACAGGGGGTAGCCTACGAGCAGTACTTC

size: few
D: TRBD2
V: TRBV5-5
J: TRBJ2-7
CDR3: CASSLERGTPYEQYF
DNA: TGTGCCAGCAGCTTGGAGCGGGGGACCCCCTACGAGCAGTACTTC

size: many
D: NA
V: TRBV7-2
J: TRBJ2-4
CDR3: CASSLALGGRTKNIQYF
DNA: TGTGCCAGCAGCTTAGCGCTGGGGGGGCGAACCAAAAACATTCAGTACTTC

size: many
D: NA
V: TRBV7-9
J: TRBJ2-5
CDR3: CASSPPSEETQYF
DNA: TGTGCCAGCAGCCCTCCTAGCGAAGAGACCCAGTACTTC

size: few
D: NA
V: TRBV21-1
J: TRBJ1-4
CDR3: CASSLKGLEDEKLFF
DNA: TGTGCCAGCAGCCTAAAAGGCCTAGAGGATGAAAAACTGTTTTTT

size: NA
D: TRBD1
V: TRBV7-9
J: TRBJ1-1
CDR3: CASILDRGQGEAFF
DNA: TGTGCCAGCATCCTCGACAGGGGGCAAGGTGAAGCTTTCTTT

size: NA
D: NA
V: TRBV11-2
J: TRBJ2-3
CDR3: CASSLTVADTQYF
DNA: TGTGCCAGCAGCTTAACAGTGGCAGATACGCAGTATTTT

size: many
D: NA
V: TRBV3-1
J: TRBJ1-1
CDR3: CASSQDPTFTRELEAFF
DNA: TGTGCCAGCAGCCAAGATCCCACGTTTACCCGGGAGCTTGAAGCTTTCTTT

size: few
D: NA
V: TRBV6-5
J: TRBJ1-1
CDR3: CASSYSMRTQGAFF
DNA: TGTGCCAGCAGTTACTCGATGAGAACCCAGGGCGCTTTCTTT

size: NA
D: NA
V: TRBV19
J: TRBJ2-5
CDR3: CASPAAFLETQYF
DNA: TGTGCCAGCCCTGCGGCCTTTTTAGAGACCCAGTACTTC

size: many
D: NA
V: TRBV23-1
J: TRBJ2-1
CDR3: CASSQSSTDEQFF
DNA: TGCGCCAGCAGTCAATCGTCTACCGATGAGCAGTTCTTC

size: few
D: NA
V: TRBV20-1
J: TRBJ2-5
CDR3: CSVQRRQQETQYF
DNA: TGCAGCGTCCAAAGGCGGCAACAAGAGACCCAGTACTTC

size: many
D: TRBD2
V: TRBV20-1
J: TRBJ2-7
CDR3: CSAPSGRAYEQYF
DNA: TGCAGCGCCCCGAGCGGGAGGGCCTACGAGCAGTACTTC

size: many
D: NA
V: TRBV6-4
J: TRBJ2-1
CDR3: CASSETPENSYNEQFF
DNA: TGTGCCAGCAGTGAGACCCCAGAAAACAGCTACAATGAGCAGTTCTTC

size: NA
D: NA
V: TRBV15
J: TRBJ2-3
CDR3: CATSREAANTQYF
DNA: TGTGCCACCAGCAGAGAAGCAGCGAATACGCAGTATTTT

size: many
D: TRBD1
V: TRBV5-1
J: TRBJ1-6
CDR3: CASSWDRSAGNSPLHF
DNA: TGCGCCAGCAGTTGGGACAGGAGCGCTGGAAATTCACCCCTCCACTTT

size: NA
D: TRBD1
V: TRBV25-1
J: TRBJ2-5
CDR3: CASSLQGEQETQYF
DNA: TGTGCCAGCAGTTTACAGGGGGAACAAGAGACCCAGTACTTC

size: NA
D: TRBD1
V: TRBV28
J: TRBJ1-6
CDR3: CASRLTGGFSPLHF
DNA: TGTGCCAGCAGGTTGACAGGGGGCTTTTCACCCCTCCACTTT

size: NA
D: TRBD2
V: TRBV29-1
J: TRBJ2-3
CDR3: CSVRGLAGRTDTQYF
DNA: TGCAGCGTCCGGGGACTAGCGGGGCGCACAGATACGCAGTATTTT

size: NA
D: NA
V: TRBV5-5
J: TRBJ2-7
CDR3: CASSLEASPYEQYF
DNA: TGTGCCAGCAGCTTGGAGGCTAGCCCCTACGAGCAGTACTTC

size: few
D: TRBD2
V: TRBV5-1
J: TRBJ2-3
CDR3: CASRDGTSGTDTQYF
DNA: TGCGCCAGCAGGGATGGGACTAGCGGCACAGATACGCAGTATTTT

size: few
D: NA
V: TRBV5-6
J: TRBJ2-3
CDR3: CASSLPDYSDTQYF
DNA: TGTGCCAGCAGCTTGCCTGACTACTCAGATACGCAGTATTTT

size: NA
D: NA
V: TRBV24-1
J: TRBJ1-1
CDR3: CATSEDLPGTEAFF
DNA: TGTGCCACCAGTGAGGACCTCCCTGGCACTGAAGCTTTCTTT

size: many
D: NA
V: TRBV15
J: TRBJ1-5
CDR3: CAISREYGPNQPQHF
DNA: TGTGCCATCAGCAGAGAGTACGGGCCTAATCAGCCCCAGCATTTT

size: few
D: NA
V: TRBV5-1
J: TRBJ1-6
CDR3: CASSLASGSSYNSPLHF
DNA: TGCGCCAGCAGCTTGGCTTCGGGTTCCTCCTATAATTCACCCCTCCACTTT

size: NA
D: TRBD1
V: TRBV14
J: TRBJ2-1
CDR3: CVTRRTGRNEQFF
DNA: TGTGTCACCCGCCGGACAGGGAGGAATGAGCAGTTCTTC

size: NA
D: NA
V: TRBV11-1
J: TRBJ2-2
CDR3: CASSYTQSGLFAPNTGELFF
DNA: TGTGCCAGCAGCTATACTCAGAGTGGACTTTTCGCCCCTAACACCGGGGAGCTGTTTTTT